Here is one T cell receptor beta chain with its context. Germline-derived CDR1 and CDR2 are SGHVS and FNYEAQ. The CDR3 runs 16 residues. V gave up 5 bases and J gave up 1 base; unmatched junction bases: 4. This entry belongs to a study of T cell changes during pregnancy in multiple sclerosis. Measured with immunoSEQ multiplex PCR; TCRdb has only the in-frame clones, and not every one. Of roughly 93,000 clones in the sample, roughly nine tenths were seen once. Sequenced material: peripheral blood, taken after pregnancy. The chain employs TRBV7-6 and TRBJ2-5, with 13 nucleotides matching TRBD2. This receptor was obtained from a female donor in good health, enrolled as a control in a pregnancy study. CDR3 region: CASSPRTSGSQETQYF. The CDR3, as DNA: TGTGCCAGCAGCCCTCGGACTAGCGGGAGCCAAGAGACCCAGTACTTC.